The clone carrying this T cell receptor (beta chain) has a count of ten or more. What it recognizes is unknown. V gave up 5 bases and J gave up 2 bases, with 8 bases separating them. CDR1 and CDR2 from the germline V gene are SGHTA and FQGNSA. The CDR3 is 13 amino acids. The data are from a study of neurological immune-mediated disorders. Synthesis of cDNA used 5'RACE (with 10-nucleotide random UMIs). TCRdb re-called the 5' RACE reads through MiXCR, storing one row per CDR3 protein. Among about 58,000 distinct CDR3 sequences listed, 3% to 4.5% were seen once. The unsorted libraries had their origin in 2 million PBMCs stored at -80 C. Whole-study results and caveats: Phylogenetic grouping assigned the repertoires of 18 of 34 multiple sclerosis patients to a single related-CDR3 cluster, representing a possible signature. Expanded clones shared no identical CDR3 amino acid sequences across subjects, which suggested private TCR-beta repertoires in all groups.

The J gene is TRBJ2-3, the V gene TRBV7-2, with no clear D. This receptor was identified in a young man with multiple sclerosis. Sequencing was carried out using PBMCs. The CDR3 reads CASSPGPTDTQYF. In DNA, the CDR3 is TGTGCCAGCAGCCCAGGCCCCACAGATACGCAGTATTTT. Variable domain in full (rest from reference TRBV7-2 and TRBJ2-3): GAGVSQSPSNKVTEKGKDVELRCDPISGHTALYWYRQSLGQGLEFLIYFQGNSAPDKSGLPSDRFSAERTGGSVSTLTIQRTQQEDSAVYLCASSPGPTDTQYFGPGTRLTVL.